The 12 T cell receptor beta chains reported below all come from one sample, sequenced in a study of CD8+ T cells in alopecia areata. TCR sequencing used cDNA made by reverse transcription of extracted RNA. Sequenced by immunoSEQ multiplex PCR; TCRdb stores in-frame clones only, minus some. The data contain around 140,000 clones, 40% to 65% of them singletons. The specimen was CD4+ T cells sorted from blood, collected at week 0. These TCRs come from a human donor with alopecia areata.

This clone has a handful of counts. As DNA, the CDR3 is TGTGCCAGTCACTCGGGGTACCCGCGGGATACGCAGTATTTT. This sequence encodes CASHSGYPRDTQYF. The V gene is TRBV19, the J gene TRBJ2-3; a possible D gene is TRBD2 (5 bases). V was shortened by 8 bases and J by 6 bases, with 18 bases between the two germline ends. CDR3 size: 14 residues. Germline V CDR1 and CDR2: LNHDA, SQIVND (reference sequence).

This clone was found a few times. The chain employs TRBV2 and TRBJ1-1; D call uncertain. This CDR3 is 13 amino acids long. CDR1 is SNHLY, CDR2 FYNNEI, per germline. Trimming removed 6 bases from V and 0 bases from J, with 8 bases in between. CDR3 in amino acids: CASSDHMNTEAFF. The CDR3, as DNA: TGTGCCAGCAGCGACCACATGAACACTGAAGCTTTCTTT.

The chain has TRBV9 and TRBJ2-1; the D gene is possibly TRBD1 (6 bases). Germline assignment: CDR1 SGDLS and CDR2 YYNGEE. The CDR3 is made up of 17 amino acids. Trimming took 0 bases from V and 5 from J, leaving 18 bases between them. DNA for the CDR3: TGTGCCAGCAGCGTAGGAACCGGGACACACATCGACAATGAGCAGTTCTTC. Translated, it gives CASSVGTGTHIDNEQFF.

There are a few counts of this clone. The J gene is TRBJ2-6, the V gene TRBV19; 9 bases are shared with TRBD1. The ends lost 5 bases at V and 2 bases at J; junction bases unmatched: 4. CDR3 length: 16 residues. Per the germline V gene, CDR1 is LNHDA and CDR2 is SQIVND (reference sequence). The CDR3 DNA sequence: TGTGCCAGTAGTGAACAGGGGGCGCCTGGGGCCAACGTCCTGACTTTC. This encodes CASSEQGAPGANVLTF.

The gene calls are TRBV10-3 and TRBJ2-5; 12 nucleotides agree with TRBD2. Per germline, CDR1 ENHRY and CDR2 SYGVKD. V trimming: 4 bases; J trimming: 5 bases; junction bases outside the gene matches: 2. The CDR3 contains 14 residues. The CDR3 coding sequence is TGTGCCATCAGTGGTACTAGCGGGAGGGAGACCCAGTACTTC. Protein: CAISGTSGRETQYF.

The genes are TRBV25-1 and TRBJ2-7, with 12 bases that match TRBD2. Losses at the gene ends were 4 bases for V and 1 base for J; bases not matched to a gene: 2. This CDR3 is built from 15 residues. Germline loops: CDR1 MGHDK, CDR2 SYGVNS. This CDR3 reads CASSATSGRSYEQYF. The CDR3 region has the DNA TGTGCCAGCAGTGCGACTAGCGGGAGATCCTACGAGCAGTACTTC.

The rearrangement joins TRBV7-2 to TRBJ1-5; the D is unclear. The CDR3 has 15 residues. The V gene's germline CDR1 is SGHTA and CDR2 FQGNSA. Deletions cut 2 bases from V and 0 bases from J, with 8 bases between. The CDR3 is CASSLQPYSNQPQHF. For the CDR3, the DNA is TGTGCCAGCAGCTTACAGCCGTATAGCAATCAGCCCCAGCATTTT.

V gene TRBV4-2 combines with J gene TRBJ2-1; weak D call: TRBD2 (6 bases). The CDR3 has 17 residues. CDR1 LGHNA and CDR2 YNFKEQ come from the germline V gene. The germline V and J ends were trimmed by 0 bases and 9 bases, with 21 bases remaining between them. This CDR3 reads CASSQDRAGTAVGEQFF. The CDR3 DNA is TGTGCCAGCAGCCAAGATAGGGCGGGAACGGCGGTCGGTGAGCAGTTCTTC.

The chain has TRBV29-1 and TRBJ2-3, with D unclear. The CDR3 runs to 14 residues. Per the germline V gene, CDR1 is SQVTM and CDR2 is ANQGSEA. The ends were cut back, 4 bases at V and 0 bases at J, with 11 bases in the middle. CDR3 in DNA: TGCAGCGTTGCGAGCTATGCTAGCACAGATACGCAGTATTTT. This sequence encodes CSVASYASTDTQYF.

This chain joins TRBV11-1 and TRBJ2-5; D unclear. CDR1 and CDR2 from the germline V gene are SGHAT and FQDESV (reference sequence). This CDR3 contains 11 residues. The ends were cut back, 3 bases at V and 5 bases at J, with 4 bases in the middle. This CDR3 is CASSLEETQYF. The CDR3 region has the DNA TGTGCCAGCAGCTTGGAGGAGACCCAGTACTTC.

The chain combines TRBV7-3 with TRBJ1-1, with no clear D. V dropped 5 bases and J dropped 7 bases, with 14 bases sitting between them. Germline CDR1 is SGHTA and CDR2 is FQGTGA. CDR3 length equals 13 residues. The CDR3 DNA follows: TGTGCCAGCAGCCCCGAGCGGTTTGATGAAGCTTTCTTT. Translated: CASSPERFDEAFF.

The chain combines TRBV11-2 with TRBJ2-3; 7 nucleotides agree with TRBD2. After removal of 7 bases from V and 4 bases from J, the junction contained 8 bases not matched to a gene. The CDR3 length is 14 residues. CDR1 SGHAT and CDR2 FQNNGV come from the germline V gene. CDR3 in DNA: TGTGCCAGCACCCCGACCAGCGGGGCAGATACGCAGTATTTT. Translated: CASTPTSGADTQYF.